Each of the 7 T cell receptor beta chains below was sequenced from the same sample in a study of beta chain features in type 1 diabetes. Of the isolated RNA, all was reverse transcribed, and so the sequenced material was expressed TCRB transcripts. Assay: immunoSEQ multiplex PCR; the TCRdb copy retains only in-frame clones and omits some. The top ten hold about 0.68% of the sample, which has 150,000 or so clones, 7% to 10% seen once. The sequenced sample consisted of central memory CD4+ T cells from blood. The receptors here all came from a man between 18 and 35 years old in good health.

A few counts support this clone. This chain connects TRBV9 to TRBJ1-1, with a possible D match to TRBD1 (5 bases). Germline CDR1 is SGDLS and CDR2 is YYNGEE. The CDR3 runs 15 residues. V was trimmed by 3 bases and J by 0 bases, leaving 12 bases between them. The DNA for the CDR3 is TGTGCCAGCAGCGCGGCGGGACGGCTGAACACTGAAGCTTTCTTT. Translation: CASSAAGRLNTEAFF.

This clone was picked up a small number of times. The chain couples TRBV28 to TRBJ2-7, with 8 positions matching TRBD1. The ends lost 4 bases at V and 3 bases at J; junction bases unmatched: 5. The CDR3 is 14 amino acids. From germline, CDR1 is MDHEN and CDR2 SYDVKM. This CDR3 reads CASSSLTGVYEQYF. The CDR3 bases are TGTGCCAGCAGTTCTTTGACAGGGGTCTACGAGCAGTACTTC. The whole variable domain, remainder taken from reference TRBV28 and TRBJ2-7, is DVKVTQSSRYLVKRTGEKVFLECVQDMDHENMFWYRQDPGLGLRLIYFSYDVKMKEKGDIPEGYSVSREKKERFSLILESASTNQTSMYLCASSSLTGVYEQYFGPGTRLTVT.

The chain uses TRBV7-8 and TRBJ2-7, with unresolved D. V shed 1 base and J shed 0 bases, with 7 bases lying between them. CDR1 is SGHVS, CDR2 FQNEAQ, per germline. The CDR3 runs 14 residues. The CDR3 sequence is CASSLDPGSYEQYF. The CDR3 DNA is TGTGCCAGCAGCTTAGATCCGGGCTCCTACGAGCAGTACTTC.

This clone was seen repeatedly, ten times or more. The V call is TRBV18, the J call TRBJ2-3, with 7 bases lining up with TRBD2. The CDR3 runs to 16 residues. The germline CDR1 and CDR2 sequences are KGHSH and LQKENI. The junction had 10 bases not matched to a gene; V was cut back by 3 bases and J by 4 bases. The CDR3 nucleotides are TGTGCCAGCTCACCGACCCCTAGCGGAACGGCAGATACGCAGTATTTT. This translates into CASSPTPSGTADTQYF.

The J gene is TRBJ2-3, the V gene TRBV4-1; no definite D call. The CDR3 is 12 amino acids. Per germline, CDR1 MGHRA and CDR2 YSYEKL. V was clipped by 0 bases and J by 10 bases, with 8 bases between them. CDR3 sequence (DNA): TGCGCCAGCAGCCAAGATTTTCATTCGCAGTATTTT. This codes for CASSQDFHSQYF.

The V and J genes are TRBV14 and TRBJ2-5; 10 positions match TRBD1. The germline V gene has CDR1 SGHDN and CDR2 FVKESK. The V and J ends lost 5 bases and 4 bases, in that order; junction bases with no gene match: 4. CDR3 length equals 14 residues. CDR3 amino acids: CASSVRTGGETQYF. Written as DNA, the CDR3 is TGTGCCAGCAGCGTTCGGACAGGGGGAGAGACCCAGTACTTC.

The rearrangement links TRBV2 to TRBJ1-5; TRBD1 matches at 7 bases. The V and J ends lost 6 bases and 2 bases, in that order; junction bases with no gene match: 4. Germline values: CDR1 SNHLY, CDR2 FYNNEI. The CDR3 length is 14 residues. In DNA, the CDR3 is TGTGCCAGCAGGTATACAGGGGGCAATCAGCCCCAGCATTTT. Translated: CASRYTGGNQPQHF. The variable domain in full, completed from reference TRBV2 and TRBJ1-5, reads EPEVTQTPSHQVTQMGQEVILRCVPISNHLYFYWYRQILGQKVEFLVSFYNNEISEKSEIFDDQFSVERPDGSNFTLKIRSTKLEDSAMYFCASRYTGGNQPQHFGDGTRLSIL.